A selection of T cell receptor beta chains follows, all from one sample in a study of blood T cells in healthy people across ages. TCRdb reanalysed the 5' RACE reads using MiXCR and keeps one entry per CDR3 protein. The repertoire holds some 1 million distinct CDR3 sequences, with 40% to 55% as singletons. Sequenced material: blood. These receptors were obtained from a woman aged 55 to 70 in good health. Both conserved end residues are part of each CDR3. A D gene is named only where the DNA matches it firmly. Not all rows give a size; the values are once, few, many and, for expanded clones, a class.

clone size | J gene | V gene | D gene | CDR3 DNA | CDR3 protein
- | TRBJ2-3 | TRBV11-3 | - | TGTGCCAGCAGCCGGGGCCCCGCCCGAGATACGCAGTATTTT | CASSRGPARDTQYF
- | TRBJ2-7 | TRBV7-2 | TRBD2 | TGTGCCAGCAGCTTATGGACTAGCGGGAGGGACGAGCAGTACTTC | CASSLWTSGRDEQYF
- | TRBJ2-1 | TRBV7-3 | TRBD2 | TGTGCCAGCAGCCTAGCGGGAGGGGAGTTCAATGAGCAGTTCTTC | CASSLAGGEFNEQFF
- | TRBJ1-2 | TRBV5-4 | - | TGTGCCAGCAGGGGGGGAAGCTATGTCGATGGCTACACCTTC | CASRGGSYVDGYTF
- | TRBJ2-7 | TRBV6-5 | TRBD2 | TGTGCCAGCAGTTACAGTAGCGGGAGAACCCGCGAGCAGTACTTC | CASSYSSGRTREQYF
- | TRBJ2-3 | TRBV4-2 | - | TGTGCCAGCAGCCAAGATCTGCGGACCTTCACAGATACGCAGTATTTT | CASSQDLRTFTDTQYF
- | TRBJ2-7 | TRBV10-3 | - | TGTGCCACTCGAACTAGTTACGAGCGGTACTTC | CATRTSYERYF
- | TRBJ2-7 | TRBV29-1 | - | TGCAGCGTCGGGTTAAGGGGAATCTACGAGCAGTACTTC | CSVGLRGIYEQYF
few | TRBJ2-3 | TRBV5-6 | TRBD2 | TGTGCCAGCAGCTCAGGACTAGCGGGAGATGGGGATACGCAGTATTTT | CASSSGLAGDGDTQYF
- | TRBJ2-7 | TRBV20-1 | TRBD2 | TGCAGTGCTAATCCGGGCGGGGGCTACGAGCAGTACTTC | CSANPGGGYEQYF
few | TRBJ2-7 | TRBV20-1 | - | TGCAGTGCTAGGGCCCCACGGGGAAGCTCCTACGAGCAGTACTTC | CSARAPRGSSYEQYF
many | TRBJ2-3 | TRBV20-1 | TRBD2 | TGCAGTGCCCCGACTAGCGGGGAAACAGATACGCAGTATTTT | CSAPTSGETDTQYF
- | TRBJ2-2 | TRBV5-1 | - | TGCGCCAGCAGCTTGGTGGGGGATGCGAACACCGGGGAGCTGTTTTTT | CASSLVGDANTGELFF
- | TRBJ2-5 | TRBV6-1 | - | TGTGCCAGCAGTCCAGGGCACCCGGGGGAGACCCAGTACTTC | CASSPGHPGETQYF
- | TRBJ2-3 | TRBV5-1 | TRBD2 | TGCGCCAGCCATGGGGGGGTCGGGGATACGCAGTATTTT | CASHGGVGDTQYF
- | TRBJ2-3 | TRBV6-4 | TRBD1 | TGTGCCAGCAGGAGACAGGGGTGGAACACAGATACGCAGTATTTT | CASRRQGWNTDTQYF
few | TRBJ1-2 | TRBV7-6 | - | TGTGCCAGCAGCTTAGGAGGGGATATGGGTGGCTACACCTTC | CASSLGGDMGGYTF
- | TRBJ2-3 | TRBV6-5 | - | TGTGCCAGCAGTCCAGGGGTCGGCTGGTTCGATACGCAGTATTTT | CASSPGVGWFDTQYF
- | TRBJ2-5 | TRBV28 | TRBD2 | TGTGCGAGTTGGACTAGCGGGAGGGAGACCCAGTACTTC | CASWTSGRETQYF
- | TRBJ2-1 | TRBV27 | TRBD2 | TGTGCCAGCAGTCTAACTAGCGGATCAATCTCCTACAATGAGCAGTTCTTC | CASSLTSGSISYNEQFF
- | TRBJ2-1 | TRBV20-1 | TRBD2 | TGCAGTGCTCTGCGGGGGGCCTACAATGAGCAGTTCTTC | CSALRGAYNEQFF
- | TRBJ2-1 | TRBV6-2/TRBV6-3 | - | TGTGCCAGCAGTGTTAGCCCATACAATGAGCAGTTCTTC | CASSVSPYNEQFF
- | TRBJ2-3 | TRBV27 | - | TGTGCCAGCAGCCTTAGCTCCCGAGAGACAGATACGCAGTATTTT | CASSLSSRETDTQYF
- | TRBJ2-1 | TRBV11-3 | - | TGTGCCAGCAGCTCGCCTAGGGACCCCTACAATGAGCAGTTCTTC | CASSSPRDPYNEQFF
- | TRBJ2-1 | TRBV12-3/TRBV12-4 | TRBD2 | TGTGCCAGCAGTTTGTCCCGAGCGGGAGGGCCATTTGATGAGCAGTTCTTC | CASSLSRAGGPFDEQFF
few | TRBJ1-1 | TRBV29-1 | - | TGCAGCGGAGACAGGAACACTGAAGCTTTCTTT | CSGDRNTEAFF
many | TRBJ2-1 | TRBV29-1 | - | TGCAGCGTTGGAAGCAATGAGCAGTTCTTC | CSVGSNEQFF
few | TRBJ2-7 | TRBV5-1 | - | TGCGCCAGCACGGCTAGCCCAAACTCCTACGAGCAGTACTTC | CASTASPNSYEQYF
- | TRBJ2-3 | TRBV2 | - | TGTGCCAGCAGGTCCGGGACCGCCGTGGCAGATACGCAGTATTTT | CASRSGTAVADTQYF
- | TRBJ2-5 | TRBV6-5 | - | TGTGCCAGCAGTAATATAGCGGTGAGGGAGACCCAGTACTTC | CASSNIAVRETQYF
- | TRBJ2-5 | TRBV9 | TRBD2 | TGTGCCAGCAGCGTAGGGGGACTAGCGGGAGTTAATGAGCAGTACTTC | CASSVGGLAGVNEQYF
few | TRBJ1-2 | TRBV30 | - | TGTGCCTGGAGCGGGGGATCGGGCTACACCTTC | CAWSGGSGYTF
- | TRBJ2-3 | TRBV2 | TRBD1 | TGTGCCAGCATCAAGGACAGGGGAAAGATCGGGCAGTATTTT | CASIKDRGKIGQYF
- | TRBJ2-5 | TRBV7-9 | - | TGTGCCAGCAGCTTAGCGGACGGGGAAGAGACCCAGTACTTC | CASSLADGEETQYF
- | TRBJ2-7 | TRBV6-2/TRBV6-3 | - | TGTGCCAGCAGTCCGGTCGGGGGCGTAGTCGAGCAGTACTTC | CASSPVGGVVEQYF
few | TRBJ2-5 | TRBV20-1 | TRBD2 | TGCAGTGCGCCACTAGCGGGGAAAGAACAGTACTTC | CSAPLAGKEQYF
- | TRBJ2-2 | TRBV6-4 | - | TGTGCCAGCAGAGGGGGAACGAACACCGGGGAGCTGTTTTTT | CASRGGTNTGELFF
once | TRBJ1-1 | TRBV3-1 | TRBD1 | TGTGCCAGCAGCCAAGACCTCATACAGGGGAGAGAAGCTTTCTTT | CASSQDLIQGREAFF
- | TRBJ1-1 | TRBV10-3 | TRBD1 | TGTGCCACGCGCGAAACGGGACAGTCCACTGAAGCTTTCTTT | CATRETGQSTEAFF
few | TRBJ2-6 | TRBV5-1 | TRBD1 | TGCGCCAGCAGCTTGGTACCAGGGGGTGATCACTCTGGGGCCAACGTCCTGACTTTC | CASSLVPGGDHSGANVLTF
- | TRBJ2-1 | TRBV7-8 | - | TGTGCCAGCAGCCCCCTTTCGAGTAAACAGTTCTTC | CASSPLSSKQFF
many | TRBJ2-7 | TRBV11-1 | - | TGTGCCAGCAGCTCGGGACTCACCTACGAGCAGTACTTC | CASSSGLTYEQYF
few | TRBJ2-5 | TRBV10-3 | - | TGTGCCACGGCGGATGAAGAGACCCAGTACTTC | CATADEETQYF
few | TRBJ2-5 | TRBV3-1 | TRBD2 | TGTGCCAGCAGCCAAGCAAGCGGGATGGAGACCCAGTACTTC | CASSQASGMETQYF
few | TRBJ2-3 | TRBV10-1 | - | TGCGCCAGCAGTGACACAGGGCAAGATACGCAGTATTTT | CASSDTGQDTQYF
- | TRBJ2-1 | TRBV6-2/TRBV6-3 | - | TGTGCCAGCAGTCCCCAAGACGAGGGGTACAATGAGCAGTTCTTC | CASSPQDEGYNEQFF
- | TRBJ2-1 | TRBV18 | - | TGTGCCAGCTCCCCCTTGGGGGCCTCGAACTACAATGAGCAGTTCTTC | CASSPLGASNYNEQFF
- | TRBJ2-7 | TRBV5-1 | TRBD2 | TGCGCCAGCAGCGAATTAGCGGGAGGAGCGGCCTACGAGCAGTACTTC | CASSELAGGAAYEQYF
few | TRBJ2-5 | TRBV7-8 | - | TGTGCCAGCAGCTCCCGGGGGTGGGCCCACCAAGAGACCCAGTACTTC | CASSSRGWAHQETQYF
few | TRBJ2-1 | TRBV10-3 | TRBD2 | TGTGCCATCAGTCTTGAGAGCGGGAGGATGGATGAGCAGTTCTTC | CAISLESGRMDEQFF
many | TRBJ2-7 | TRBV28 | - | TGTGCCAGCAGCTTGGCCGGGTTTTCCTACGAGCAGTACTTC | CASSLAGFSYEQYF
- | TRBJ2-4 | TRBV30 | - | TGTGCCTGGAGTGTACTGTGGGGGAAGGGGGGTATTGAGCAGTACTTC | CAWSVLWGKGGIEQYF
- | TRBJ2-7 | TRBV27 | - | TGTGCCAGCATACCCTTGGCCAGCCGGGGCTCCTACGAGCAGTACTTC | CASIPLASRGSYEQYF
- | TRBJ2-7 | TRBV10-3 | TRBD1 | TGTGCCATCAGTCATGTGACAGGGGATGAGCAGTACTTC | CAISHVTGDEQYF